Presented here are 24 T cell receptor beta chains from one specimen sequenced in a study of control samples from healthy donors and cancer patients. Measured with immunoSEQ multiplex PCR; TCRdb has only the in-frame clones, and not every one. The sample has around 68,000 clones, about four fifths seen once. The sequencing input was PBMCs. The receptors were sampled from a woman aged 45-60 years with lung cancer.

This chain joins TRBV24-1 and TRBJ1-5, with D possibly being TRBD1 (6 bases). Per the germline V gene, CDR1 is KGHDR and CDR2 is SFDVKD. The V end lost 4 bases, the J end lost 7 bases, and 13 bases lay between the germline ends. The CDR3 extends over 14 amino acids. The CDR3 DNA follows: TGTGCCACCAGTGAGCAGGGGATAGAACAGCCCCAGCATTTT. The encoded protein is CATSEQGIEQPQHF.

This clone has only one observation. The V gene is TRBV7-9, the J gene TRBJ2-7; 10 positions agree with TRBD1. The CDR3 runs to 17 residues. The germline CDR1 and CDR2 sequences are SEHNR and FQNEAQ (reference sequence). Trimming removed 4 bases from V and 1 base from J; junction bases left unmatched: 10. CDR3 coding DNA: TGTGCCAGCAGCTCAAACTCCGGGACAGGGGTATCCTACGAGCAGTACTTC. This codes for CASSSNSGTGVSYEQYF.

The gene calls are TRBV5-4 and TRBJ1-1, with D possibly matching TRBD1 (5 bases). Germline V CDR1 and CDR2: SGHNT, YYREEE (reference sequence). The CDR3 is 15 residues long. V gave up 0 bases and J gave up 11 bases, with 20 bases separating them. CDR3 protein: CASSLEDLSLKGAFF. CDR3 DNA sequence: TGTGCCAGCAGCTTGGAGGACTTAAGTTTAAAGGGGGCTTTCTTT. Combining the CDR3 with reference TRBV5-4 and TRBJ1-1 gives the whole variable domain ETGVTQSPTHLIKTRGQQVTLRCSSQSGHNTVSWYQQALGQGPQFIFQYYREEENGRGNFPPRFSGLQFPNYSSELNVNALELDDSALYLCASSLEDLSLKGAFFGQGTRLTVV.

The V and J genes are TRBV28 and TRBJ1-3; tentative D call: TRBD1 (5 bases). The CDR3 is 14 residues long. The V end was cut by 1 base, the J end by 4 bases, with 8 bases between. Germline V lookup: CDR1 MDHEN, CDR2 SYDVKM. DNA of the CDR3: TGTGCCAGCAGTTTATCAGGGTCCGGAAACACCATATATTTT. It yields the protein CASSLSGSGNTIYF.

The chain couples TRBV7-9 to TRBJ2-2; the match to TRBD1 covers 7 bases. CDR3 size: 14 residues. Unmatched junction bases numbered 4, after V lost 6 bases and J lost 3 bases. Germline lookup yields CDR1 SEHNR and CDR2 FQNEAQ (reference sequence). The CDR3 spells CASSRQGHTGELFF. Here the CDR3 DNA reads TGTGCCAGCAGTCGACAGGGCCACACCGGGGAGCTGTTTTTT.

CDR3 nucleotide sequence: TGTGCCAGCACCCCGACGGCATCGGGCTCTGGGGCCAACGTCCTGACTTTC. Translation: CASTPTASGSGANVLTF. This chain connects TRBV27 to TRBJ2-6; D is uncertain. Looked up from germline, CDR1 is MNHEY and CDR2 is SMNVEV (reference sequence). The V end lost 7 bases, the J end lost 0 bases, and 16 bases lay between the germline ends. This CDR3 is 17 amino acids long.

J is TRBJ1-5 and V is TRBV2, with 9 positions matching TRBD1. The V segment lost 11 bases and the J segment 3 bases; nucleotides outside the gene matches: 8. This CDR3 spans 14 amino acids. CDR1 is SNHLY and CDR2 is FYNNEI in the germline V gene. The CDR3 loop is CAGWTGATNQPQHF. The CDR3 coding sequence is TGTGCCGGGTGGACAGGGGCCACCAATCAGCCCCAGCATTTT.

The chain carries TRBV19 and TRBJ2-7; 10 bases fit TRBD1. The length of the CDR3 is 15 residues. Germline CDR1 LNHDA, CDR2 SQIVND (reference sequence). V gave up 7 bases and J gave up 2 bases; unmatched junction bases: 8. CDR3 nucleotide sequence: TGTGCCAGTACCTCAGGACAGGGGGAGACCTACGAGCAGTACTTC. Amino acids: CASTSGQGETYEQYF.

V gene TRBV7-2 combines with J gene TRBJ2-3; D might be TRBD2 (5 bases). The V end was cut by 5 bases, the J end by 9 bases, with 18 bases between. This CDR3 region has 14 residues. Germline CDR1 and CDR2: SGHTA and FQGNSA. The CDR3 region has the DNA TGTGCCAGCAGCCCTTCTTATAGCGTCGACACGCAGTATTTT. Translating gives CASSPSYSVDTQYF. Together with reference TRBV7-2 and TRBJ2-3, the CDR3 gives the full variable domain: GAGVSQSPSNKVTEKGKDVELRCDPISGHTALYWYRQSLGQGLEFLIYFQGNSAPDKSGLPSDRFSAERTGGSVSTLTIQRTQQEDSAVYLCASSPSYSVDTQYFGPGTRLTVL.

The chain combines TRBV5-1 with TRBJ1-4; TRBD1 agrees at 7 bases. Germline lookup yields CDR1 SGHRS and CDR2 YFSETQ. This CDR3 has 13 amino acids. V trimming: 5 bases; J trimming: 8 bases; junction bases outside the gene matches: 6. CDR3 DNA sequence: TGCGCCAGCAGGCGACAGGGTTTCGAAAAACTGTTTTTT. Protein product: CASRRQGFEKLFF.

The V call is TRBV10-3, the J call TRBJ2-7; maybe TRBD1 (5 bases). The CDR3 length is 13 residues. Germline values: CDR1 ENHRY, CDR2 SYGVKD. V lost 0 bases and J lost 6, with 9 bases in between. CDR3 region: CAISESGQGEQYF. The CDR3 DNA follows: TGTGCCATCAGTGAGTCGGGGCAGGGCGAGCAGTACTTC.

As DNA, the CDR3 is TGTGCCAGCAGCGTAGGCAGCTTAGGACGACTAGCGGGGGATCAAGAGACCCAGTACTTC. Translating gives CASSVGSLGRLAGDQETQYF. The V and J genes are TRBV9 and TRBJ2-5, with 12 nucleotides matching TRBD2. Per the germline V gene, CDR1 is SGDLS and CDR2 is YYNGEE. J gave up 2 bases and V 0 bases, and 14 bases lay outside the gene matches. The CDR3 length is 20 residues.

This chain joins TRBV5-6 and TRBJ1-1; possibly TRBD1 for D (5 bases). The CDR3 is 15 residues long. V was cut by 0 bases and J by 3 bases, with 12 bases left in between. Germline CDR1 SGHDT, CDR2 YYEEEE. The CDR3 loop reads CASSLGFARDTEAFF. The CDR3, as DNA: TGTGCCAGCAGCTTGGGATTCGCCAGGGACACTGAAGCTTTCTTT. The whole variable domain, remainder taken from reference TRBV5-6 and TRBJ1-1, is DAGVTQSPTHLIKTRGQQVTLRCSPKSGHDTVSWYQQALGQGPQFIFQYYEEEERQRGNFPDRFSGHQFPNYSSELNVNALLLGDSALYLCASSLGFARDTEAFFGQGTRLTVV.

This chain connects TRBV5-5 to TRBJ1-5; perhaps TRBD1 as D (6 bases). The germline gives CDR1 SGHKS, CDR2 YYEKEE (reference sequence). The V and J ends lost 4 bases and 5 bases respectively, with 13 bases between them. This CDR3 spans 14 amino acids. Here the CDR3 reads CASSLDREYQPQHF. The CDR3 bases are TGTGCCAGCAGCCTGGACAGAGAGTATCAGCCCCAGCATTTT.

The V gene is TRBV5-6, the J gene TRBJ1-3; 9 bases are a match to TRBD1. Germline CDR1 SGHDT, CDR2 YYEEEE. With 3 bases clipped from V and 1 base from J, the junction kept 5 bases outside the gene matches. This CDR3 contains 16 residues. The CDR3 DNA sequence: TGTGCCAGCAGCTGGGACAGGGAATCATCTGGAAACACCATATATTTT. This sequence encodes CASSWDRESSGNTIYF.

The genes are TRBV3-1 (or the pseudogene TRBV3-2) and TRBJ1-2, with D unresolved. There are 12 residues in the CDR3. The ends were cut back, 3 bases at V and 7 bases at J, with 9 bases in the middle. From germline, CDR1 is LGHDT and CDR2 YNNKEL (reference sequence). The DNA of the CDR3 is TGTGCCAGCAGCCAGGGCTTAGGTGGCTACACCTTC. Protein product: CASSQGLGGYTF.

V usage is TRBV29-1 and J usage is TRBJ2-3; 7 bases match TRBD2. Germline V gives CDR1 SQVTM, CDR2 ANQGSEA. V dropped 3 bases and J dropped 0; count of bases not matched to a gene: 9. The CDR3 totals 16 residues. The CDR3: CSVDAGEKASTDTQYF. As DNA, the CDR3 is TGCAGCGTTGATGCGGGGGAGAAAGCTAGCACAGATACGCAGTATTTT.

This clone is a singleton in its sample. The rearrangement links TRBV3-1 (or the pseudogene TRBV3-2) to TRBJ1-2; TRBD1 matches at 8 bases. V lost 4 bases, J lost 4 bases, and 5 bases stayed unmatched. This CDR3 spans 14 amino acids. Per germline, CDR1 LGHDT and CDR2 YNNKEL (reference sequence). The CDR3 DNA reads TGTGCCAGCAGCCCCGCCGGGACAGGCTATGGCTACACCTTC. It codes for CASSPAGTGYGYTF.

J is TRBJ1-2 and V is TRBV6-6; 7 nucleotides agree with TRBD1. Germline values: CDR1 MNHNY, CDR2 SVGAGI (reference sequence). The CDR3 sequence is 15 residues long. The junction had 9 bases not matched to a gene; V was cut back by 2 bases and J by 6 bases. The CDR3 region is CASSYRDSLAHGYTF. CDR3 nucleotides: TGTGCCAGCAGTTACCGGGACAGCCTAGCTCATGGCTACACCTTC.

In DNA, the CDR3 is TGTGCCAGCAGCTCGGACAGGAAGCAGCCCCAGCATTTT. Residues: CASSSDRKQPQHF. The V call is TRBV9, the J call TRBJ1-5; 7 bases map to TRBD1. The CDR3 has 13 residues. V trimming: 4 bases; J trimming: 7 bases; junction bases outside the gene matches: 5. Looked up from germline, CDR1 is SGDLS and CDR2 is YYNGEE.

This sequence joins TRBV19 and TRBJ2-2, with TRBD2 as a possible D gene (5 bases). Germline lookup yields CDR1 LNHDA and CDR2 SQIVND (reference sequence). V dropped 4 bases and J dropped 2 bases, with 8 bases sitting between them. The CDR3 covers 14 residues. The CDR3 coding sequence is TGTGCCAGTAGTAGAGGACTTAACACCGGGGAGCTGTTTTTT. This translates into CASSRGLNTGELFF.

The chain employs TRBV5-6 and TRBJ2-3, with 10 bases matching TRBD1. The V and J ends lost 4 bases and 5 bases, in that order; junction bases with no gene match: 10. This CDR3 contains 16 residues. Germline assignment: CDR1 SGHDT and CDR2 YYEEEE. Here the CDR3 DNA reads TGTGCCAGCAGCGACCGGGACAGGGGCGCGGAAGATACGCAGTATTTT. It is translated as CASSDRDRGAEDTQYF.

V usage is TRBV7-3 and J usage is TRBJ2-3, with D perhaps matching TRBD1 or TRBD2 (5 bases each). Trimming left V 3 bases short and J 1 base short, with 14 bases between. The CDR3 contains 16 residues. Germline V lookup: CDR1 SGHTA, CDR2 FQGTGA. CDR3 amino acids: CASSLVKTGRTDTQYF. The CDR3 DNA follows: TGTGCCAGCAGCTTGGTCAAGACGGGGCGCACAGATACGCAGTATTTT.

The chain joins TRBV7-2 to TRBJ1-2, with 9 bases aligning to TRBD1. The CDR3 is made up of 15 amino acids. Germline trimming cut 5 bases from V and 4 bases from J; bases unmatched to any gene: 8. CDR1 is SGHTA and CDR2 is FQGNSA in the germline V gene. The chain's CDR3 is CASSVDRGSGYGYTF. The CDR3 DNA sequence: TGTGCCAGCAGCGTAGACAGGGGGTCGGGCTATGGCTACACCTTC.